This TCR beta chain came from a study of cytomegalovirus exposure and HLA in healthy donors. Findings of the study overall: Cytomegalovirus-associated status was assigned to 164 TCR beta chains. Three CMV-associated chains proved CMV antigen-specific in vitro.

With regard to this clone: The antigen is unknown.

A multiplex PCR was run with 60 Vbeta primers and 13 Jbeta primers. Measured with immunoSEQ multiplex PCR; TCRdb has only the in-frame clones, and not every one. This sample carries about 160,000 clones, approximately 80% of them seen once, and the ten largest clones take nearly 6.5%. This CDR3 spans 13 amino acids. In germline, CDR1 is SNHLY, CDR2 FYNNEI. The V end lost 5 bases, the J end lost 1 base, and 8 bases lay between the germline ends. The V call is TRBV2, the J call TRBJ1-1; no firm D call. This receptor was obtained from a man aged 45 to 65 in good health and CMV-seropositive. The sample consisted of PBMCs. In DNA, the CDR3 is TGTGCCAGCAGTTCAGGAGGGAACACTGAAGCTTTCTTT. Protein product: CASSSGGNTEAFF.